This T cell receptor beta chain stems from a study of cytomegalovirus exposure and HLA in healthy donors. General study findings and limits: The productive fraction for most TCR beta V segments was about 90% or about 30% in an earlier analysis. Some TCR beta chains (approximately 180 of them) were listed as cytomegalovirus-associated. Specificity for CMV antigens was confirmed in vitro for a few of the CMV-associated chains.

Points on this clone: Its antigen is unidentified.

Primers included in the PCR were 60 Vbeta and 13 Jbeta primers. The repertoire was sequenced with immunoSEQ multiplex PCR; TCRdb's copy has only in-frame clones and lacks some. The data show more than 65,000 clones, 60% to 75% seen once. Unmatched junction bases numbered 5, after V lost 4 bases and J lost 5 bases. This CDR3 has 15 residues. Germline assignment: CDR1 SGHRS and CDR2 YFSETQ. The rearrangement links TRBV5-1 to TRBJ2-1; 11 bases map to TRBD1. This receptor was taken from a woman between 55 and 75 years old in good health and CMV-seropositive. The sample taken for sequencing was PBMCs. CDR3 loop: CASSPGTGGDNEQFF. The CDR3 coding sequence is TGCGCCAGCAGCCCCGGGACAGGGGGTGACAATGAGCAGTTCTTC.